These T cell receptor beta chains were read from a single sample in a study of blood T cell repertoires in COVID-19. Only in-frame clones appear in the TCRdb table, and some are missing; sequencing was by immunoSEQ multiplex PCR. Among 80,000 to 100,000 clones listed, over 70% were seen once. The material sequenced was peripheral blood. Receptors were obtained from a man aged 45-65 years who had recovered from COVID-19. Each CDR3 is given with its conserved first and last residue. Each record gives: J gene, V gene, D gene, clone size, CDR3 protein, CDR3 DNA. The D gene is left open where the match is weak. Clone size is stated in some rows and not others, as once, few, many or a class when expanded.

TRBJ1-1,TRBV19,NA,NA,CASSIEGNTEAFF,TGTGCCAGTAGTATCGAGGGGAACACTGAAGCTTTCTTT
TRBJ1-2,TRBV27,TRBD1,NA,CASSWTGGTYGYTF,TGTGCCAGCAGTTGGACAGGGGGTACCTATGGCTACACCTTC
TRBJ1-2,TRBV3-1/TRBV3-2,NA,NA,CASSQGRGPYGYTF,TGTGCCAGCAGCCAAGGCAGGGGCCCCTATGGCTACACCTTC
TRBJ1-2,TRBV6-5,NA,NA,CASSPSGAPGYTF,TGTGCCAGCAGTCCCTCAGGGGCTCCTGGCTACACCTTC
TRBJ2-7,TRBV12-3/TRBV12-4,NA,NA,CASSLASAYEQYF,TGTGCCAGCAGTTTGGCCAGCGCCTACGAGCAGTACTTC
TRBJ2-3,TRBV7-6,TRBD2,once,CASSPLAGADTQYF,TGTGCCAGCAGCCCACTAGCGGGAGCCGATACGCAGTATTTT
TRBJ2-7,TRBV3-1/TRBV3-2,NA,once,CASSPSPNEYEQYF,TGTGCCAGCAGCCCAAGCCCCAACGAATACGAGCAGTACTTC
TRBJ2-5,TRBV11-1,NA,few,CASSDLTGQETQYF,TGTGCCAGCAGCGACTTGACTGGGCAAGAGACCCAGTACTTC
TRBJ2-1,TRBV12-5,TRBD2,NA,CASGLAPGLAAAKQFF,TGTGCTAGTGGTTTGGCGCCGGGACTAGCGGCGGCCAAGCAGTTCTTC
TRBJ2-1,TRBV11-2,TRBD2,NA,CASSSWGRGGTYNEQFF,TGTGCCAGCAGCTCTTGGGGACGGGGAGGGACCTACAATGAGCAGTTCTTC
TRBJ2-1,TRBV15,NA,NA,CATSTPPPGDPWINEQFF,TGTGCCACCAGCACGCCCCCCCCGGGAGACCCTTGGATCAATGAGCAGTTCTTC
TRBJ1-6,TRBV3-1/TRBV3-2,NA,once,CASSGHTVKSPLHF,TGTGCCAGCAGCGGTCACACAGTAAAATCACCCCTCCACTTT
TRBJ2-7,TRBV7-9,TRBD2,few,CASSRSGTIHSGEQYF,TGTGCCAGCAGTCGGTCCGGGACTATACACTCCGGGGAGCAGTACTTC
TRBJ2-3,TRBV24-1,TRBD2,NA,CATSDPGGTDTQYF,TGTGCCACCAGTGATCCGGGGGGGACAGATACGCAGTATTTT
TRBJ2-3,TRBV7-8,TRBD1,NA,CASSAGQGRTDTQYF,TGTGCCAGCAGTGCGGGACAGGGTCGCACAGATACGCAGTATTTT
TRBJ2-5,TRBV4-3,NA,NA,CASSQDGTGSETQYF,TGCGCCAGCAGCCAAGATGGGACTGGGAGTGAGACCCAGTACTTC
TRBJ1-6,TRBV2,NA,NA,CASSDRGEGSPLHF,TGTGCCAGCAGTGACAGGGGAGAAGGTTCACCCCTCCACTTT
TRBJ2-3,TRBV2,NA,NA,CASKEGWPDTQYF,TGTGCCAGCAAGGAGGGTTGGCCAGATACGCAGTATTTT
TRBJ2-1,TRBV20-1,TRBD2,NA,CSASQAGGPLNEQFF,TGCAGTGCTAGTCAGGCGGGGGGGCCGCTTAATGAGCAGTTCTTC
TRBJ1-5,TRBV6-5,NA,NA,CASNPQGDQPQHF,TGTGCCAGCAATCCACAGGGTGACCAGCCCCAGCATTTT
TRBJ2-3,TRBV2,TRBD2,NA,CASTGRNTQYF,TGTGCCAGCACCGGGAGGAATACGCAGTATTTT
TRBJ1-1,TRBV7-8,NA,NA,CASSFTQGPEAFF,TGTGCCAGCAGCTTCACACAGGGCCCTGAAGCTTTCTTT
TRBJ1-4,TRBV5-1,NA,NA,CASSWSGNEKLFF,TGCGCCAGCAGTTGGAGTGGTAATGAAAAACTGTTTTTT
TRBJ2-7,TRBV27,TRBD2,NA,CASRYLAESYEQYF,TGTGCCAGCCGTTACCTAGCGGAGAGCTACGAGCAGTACTTC
TRBJ1-1,TRBV11-2,NA,NA,CASSVQGYTEAFF,TGTGCCAGCAGCGTACAGGGTTACACTGAAGCTTTCTTT
TRBJ2-1,TRBV9,NA,NA,CASSIYMSSYNEQFF,TGTGCCAGCAGTATCTATATGAGCTCCTACAATGAGCAGTTCTTC
TRBJ2-3,TRBV28,TRBD1,NA,CASRGQGQGTQYF,TGTGCCAGCAGGGGACAGGGCCAGGGTACGCAGTATTTT
TRBJ1-1,TRBV20-1,NA,NA,CSASKGKNSEAFF,TGCAGTGCTAGTAAGGGGAAAAATTCGGAAGCTTTCTTT
TRBJ2-5,TRBV9,NA,NA,CASSLPQGGVETQYF,TGTGCCAGCAGCCTACCTCAAGGGGGGGTTGAGACCCAGTACTTC
TRBJ1-2,TRBV5-1,NA,few,CASSLQGGARNYGYTF,TGCGCCAGCAGCCTCCAAGGGGGGGCGCGCAACTATGGCTACACCTTC
TRBJ1-1,TRBV5-3,NA,NA,CARSLVRREVAFF,TGTGCCAGAAGCTTGGTTCGGAGGGAGGTAGCTTTCTTT
TRBJ2-3,TRBV5-1,NA,NA,CASTFQGTDTQYF,TGCGCCAGCACCTTCCAGGGCACAGATACGCAGTATTTT
TRBJ2-3,TRBV4-2,TRBD2,NA,CASSQAGRESTDTQYF,TGTGCCAGCAGCCAAGCGGGGCGGGAGAGCACAGATACGCAGTATTTT
TRBJ1-3,TRBV4-1,NA,NA,CASSQDRGSGNTIYF,TGCGCCAGCAGCCAAGATCGCGGTTCTGGAAACACCATATATTTT
TRBJ2-4,TRBV24-1,NA,few,CATSDYRAGNIQYF,TGTGCCACCAGTGACTATAGGGCGGGGAACATTCAGTACTTC
TRBJ2-3,TRBV4-1,NA,NA,CASSQDQAKIRTDTQYF,TGCGCCAGCAGCCAAGATCAGGCTAAAATACGCACAGATACGCAGTATTTT
TRBJ1-1,TRBV9,TRBD1,NA,CASSAPRDRERGTEAFF,TGTGCCAGCAGCGCGCCCCGGGACAGGGAGCGTGGCACTGAAGCTTTCTTT
TRBJ1-6,TRBV2,NA,few,CASSDGSSYNSPLHF,TGTGCCAGCAGTGATGGTAGCTCCTATAATTCACCCCTCCACTTT
TRBJ2-1,TRBV30,NA,NA,CAWRGSGNEQFF,TGTGCCTGGAGAGGCAGCGGCAATGAGCAGTTCTTC
TRBJ1-4,TRBV2,NA,NA,CASSDRTGGEKLFF,TGTGCCAGCAGTGATCGGACTGGTGGTGAAAAACTGTTTTTT
TRBJ2-3,TRBV19,NA,NA,CASSINPLKVGGDTQYF,TGTGCCAGTAGTATTAACCCCCTTAAAGTCGGCGGAGATACGCAGTATTTT
TRBJ2-7,TRBV7-8,TRBD2,NA,CASSSAGGISYEQYF,TGTGCCAGCAGCTCGGCGGGGGGGATATCCTACGAGCAGTACTTC
TRBJ2-2,TRBV6-5,TRBD2,NA,CASSSSGANTGELFF,TGTGCCAGCAGTTCTAGCGGCGCGAACACCGGGGAGCTGTTTTTT
TRBJ2-3,TRBV5-1,TRBD1,NA,CASSLGDRAPDTQYF,TGCGCCAGCAGCTTGGGGGACAGGGCCCCTGATACGCAGTATTTT
TRBJ2-4,TRBV9,NA,once,CASSPRSVTKNIQYF,TGTGCCAGCAGCCCACGCAGCGTAACCAAAAACATTCAGTACTTC
TRBJ2-2,TRBV6-5,NA,NA,CASSMGQKNTGELFF,TGTGCCAGCAGTATGGGGCAGAAGAACACCGGGGAGCTGTTTTTT
TRBJ1-3,TRBV7-9,NA,medium-sized,CASSDRTSGNTIYF,TGTGCCAGCAGCGACCGGACTTCAGGAAACACCATATATTTT
TRBJ2-1,TRBV7-2,TRBD2,NA,CASSLLRGSRNEQFF,TGTGCCAGCAGCTTATTGCGCGGGAGTAGAAATGAGCAGTTCTTC
TRBJ2-5,TRBV11-2,NA,once,CASSLNPGGETQYF,TGTGCCAGCAGCTTAAATCCAGGAGGGGAGACCCAGTACTTC
TRBJ1-5,TRBV24-1,TRBD1,once,CATSDGTGSRNQPQHF,TGTGCCACCAGTGATGGGACAGGTTCAAGGAATCAGCCCCAGCATTTT
TRBJ1-3,TRBV7-6,TRBD1,NA,CASSSGQTGNTIYF,TGTGCCAGCAGCTCGGGACAGACTGGAAACACCATATATTTT
TRBJ1-1,TRBV5-1,NA,NA,CASSLDPGITEAFF,TGCGCCAGCAGCTTGGACCCAGGGATCACTGAAGCTTTCTTT
TRBJ2-7,TRBV5-1,TRBD2,NA,CASSLGVGGRAYEQYF,TGCGCCAGCAGCTTGGGAGTTGGCGGGAGGGCGTACGAGCAGTACTTC
TRBJ1-1,TRBV28,TRBD1,NA,CASSSGQINTEAFF,TGTGCCAGCAGTTCGGGACAGATAAACACTGAAGCTTTCTTT
TRBJ1-1,TRBV29-1,NA,many,CSVVRTSNTEAFF,TGCAGCGTTGTTCGGACAAGTAACACTGAAGCTTTCTTT